One TCR gamma chain is described in this entry. The antigen is not known. CDR1 is GITISATS, CDR2 ISYDGTV, per germline (reference sequence). The CDR3 covers 14 residues. The V and J ends lost 0 bases and 7 bases, in that order; junction bases with no gene match: 9. Sequences come from RNA converted to cDNA by reverse transcription. CDR3 amplicons came from multiplex PCR with pooled V-gene forward and constant-region reverse primers. TCRdb ran CATT on the multiplex PCR reads. The table records about 36,000 gamma-chain clones, 20% to 25% of them present only once. Vdelta1+ thymocyte sorts reached between roughly 98% and 99.6% purity. These data belong to a study of Vδ1+ human thymocytes. Regarding the study as a whole: Thymic TRG and TRD repertoires appeared highly polyclonal. Bulk data may be misread because of unexpected Vdelta2 sequences. Despite high sort purity, roughly 18% of thymic T cell receptor delta sequences were Vdelta2.

The source of this sequence is a girl in the first two years of life who had congenital heart surgery. The chain combines TRGV9 with TRGJ1 or TRGJ2. The specimen sequenced was Vdelta1+ gamma-delta thymocytes from the thymus. Subset of the sample: FACS-sorted CD3+ TCRalphabeta- TCRVdelta1+ TCRVdelta2- thymocytes. The CDR3 sequence is CALWEVATYYKKLF. The CDR3 DNA is TGTGCCTTGTGGGAGGTGGCTACTTACTATAAGAAACTCTTT.